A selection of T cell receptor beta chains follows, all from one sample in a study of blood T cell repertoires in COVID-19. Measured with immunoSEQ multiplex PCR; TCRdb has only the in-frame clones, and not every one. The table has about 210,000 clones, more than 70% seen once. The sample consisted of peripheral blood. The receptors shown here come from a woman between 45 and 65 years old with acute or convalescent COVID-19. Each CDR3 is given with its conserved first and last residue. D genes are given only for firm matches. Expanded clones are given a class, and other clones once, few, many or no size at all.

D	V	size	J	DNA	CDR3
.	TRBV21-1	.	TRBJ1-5	TGTGCCAGCAGCAAAAAAATCCTTTCCCATGACCGGGACAGGCGTTATCATCAGCCCCAGCATTTT	CASSKKILSHDRDRRYHQPQHF
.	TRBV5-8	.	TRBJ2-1	TGTGCCAGCAGCCCAAACTTCGGGAGCTCCTACAATGAGCAGTTCTTC	CASSPNFGSSYNEQFF
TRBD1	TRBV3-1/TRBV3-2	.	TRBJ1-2	TGTGCCAGCAGTCCGACAGGGGAGGACTATGGCTACACCTTC	CASSPTGEDYGYTF
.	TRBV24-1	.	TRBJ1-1	TGTGCCACCCCAGGGGCGAACACTGAAGCTTTCTTT	CATPGANTEAFF
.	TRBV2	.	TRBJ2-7	TGTGCCAGCAGTGATGTGGGCGGGTCCTCCTACGAGCAGTACTTC	CASSDVGGSSYEQYF
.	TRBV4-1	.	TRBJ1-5	TGCGCCAGCAGCCACCCCGGGACAAGTGGTCAGCCCCAGCATTTT	CASSHPGTSGQPQHF
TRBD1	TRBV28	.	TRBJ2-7	TGTGCCAGCAGTCCCGGACAGGGTGCCCCAGGGAGCGGCGAGCAGTACTTC	CASSPGQGAPGSGEQYF
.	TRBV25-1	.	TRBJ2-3	TGTGCCAGCAGTGAATTGGGGACAAAGGCAGATACGCAGTATTTT	CASSELGTKADTQYF
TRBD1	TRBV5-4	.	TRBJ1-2	TGTGCCAGCAGCCTAGATTTGTTGACAGGGGGCGCGGGCTACACCTTC	CASSLDLLTGGAGYTF
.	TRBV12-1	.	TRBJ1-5	TGTGCCAGCAGCCCCGGGACAGAAAAGGTCAACAATCAGCCCCAGCATTTT	CASSPGTEKVNNQPQHF
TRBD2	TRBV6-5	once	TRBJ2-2	TGTGCCACGGGGAGGGTGAACACCGGGGAGCTGTTTTTT	CATGRVNTGELFF
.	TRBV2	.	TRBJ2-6	TGTGCCAGCAGTGGAAACACCCGCTCTGGGGCCAACGTCCTGACTTTC	CASSGNTRSGANVLTF
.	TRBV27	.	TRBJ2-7	TGTGCCAGCAGGCCACAGGGACGGTACGAGCAGTACTTC	CASRPQGRYEQYF
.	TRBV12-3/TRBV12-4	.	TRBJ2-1	TGTGCCAGCAGCCTTAGCTCCTACAATGAGCAGTTCTTC	CASSLSSYNEQFF
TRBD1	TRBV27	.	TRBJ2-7	TGTGCCAGCAGGGTAGGGGACAGCTCCTACGAGCAGTACTTC	CASRVGDSSYEQYF
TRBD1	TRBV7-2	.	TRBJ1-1	TGTGCCAGCAGCTCACTGGGACAGGGAACTGAAGCTTTCTTT	CASSSLGQGTEAFF
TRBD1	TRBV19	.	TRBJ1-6	TGTGCCAGTAGTCCGGACAGGGGAGGATCACCCCTCCACTTT	CASSPDRGGSPLHF
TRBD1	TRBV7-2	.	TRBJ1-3	TGTGCCAGCAGCTTCGGAGGGCAGGGGGCTCTCTCTGGAAACACCATATATTTT	CASSFGGQGALSGNTIYF
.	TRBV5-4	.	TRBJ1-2	TGTGCCAGCAGTCTTCCCTGGAACAGGACTAACTATGGCTACACCTTC	CASSLPWNRTNYGYTF
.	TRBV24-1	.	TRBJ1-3	TGTGCCACCAGTGATCAGTACAGGGCCTTACACACCATATATTTT	CATSDQYRALHTIYF
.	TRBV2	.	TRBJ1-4	TGTGCCAGCTTTAGAGGGGGTAATGAAAAACTGTTTTTT	CASFRGGNEKLFF
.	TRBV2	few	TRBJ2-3	TGTGCCAGCAGTGAATTAAGGGGGACAGATACGCAGTATTTT	CASSELRGTDTQYF
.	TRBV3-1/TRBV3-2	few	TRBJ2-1	TGTGCCAGCAGCCCCTCAAATCGGGAGCAGTTCTTC	CASSPSNREQFF
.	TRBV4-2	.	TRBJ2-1	TGTGCCAGCAGCCAAGAAGGGGGGAGGGTCGGAAATGAGCAGTTCTTC	CASSQEGGRVGNEQFF
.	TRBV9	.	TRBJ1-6	TGTGCCAGCAGCGTAGATTCAGGAACACCCCTCCACTTT	CASSVDSGTPLHF
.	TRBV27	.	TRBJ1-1	TGTGCCAGCAGGGACAGGAACACTGAAGCTTTCTTT	CASRDRNTEAFF
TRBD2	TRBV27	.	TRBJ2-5	TGTGCCAGCAGTTTATTCCCAGCGGGAGGGAGTAATTTGGAGACCCAGTACTTC	CASSLFPAGGSNLETQYF
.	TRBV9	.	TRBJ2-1	TGTGCCAGCAGTCCATACGTGGGGGGAGAGTACAATGAGCAGTTCTTC	CASSPYVGGEYNEQFF
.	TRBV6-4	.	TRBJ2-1	TGTGCCAGCAGTTTCAACAATGAGCAGTTCTTC	CASSFNNEQFF
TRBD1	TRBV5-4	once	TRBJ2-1	TGTGCCAGCAGCAGCACAGGGGGCGGCGTTTACAATGAGCAGTTCTTC	CASSSTGGGVYNEQFF
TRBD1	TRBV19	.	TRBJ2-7	TGTGCCAGTAGTTCTCCGGGACAGGGGGCATACGAGCAGTACTTC	CASSSPGQGAYEQYF
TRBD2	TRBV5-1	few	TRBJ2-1	TGCGCCAGCAGCTTGGAAACGGGACTAGCGGGAGTAGACAATGAGCAGTTCTTC	CASSLETGLAGVDNEQFF
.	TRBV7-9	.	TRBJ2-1	TGTGCCAGCAGCTTACGGGGTGGGAAGAACAATGAGCAGTTCTTC	CASSLRGGKNNEQFF
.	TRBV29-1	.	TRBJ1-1	TGCAGCGTTGAAAGGGGGACAATGAACACTGAAGCTTTCTTT	CSVERGTMNTEAFF
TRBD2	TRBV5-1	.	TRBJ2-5	TGCGCCAGCAGCCCGAGACTAGCGGCCCAAGAGACCCAGTACTTC	CASSPRLAAQETQYF
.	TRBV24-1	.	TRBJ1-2	TGTGCCACGGGGGGGCGACGGCTAAACTATGGCTACACCTTC	CATGGRRLNYGYTF
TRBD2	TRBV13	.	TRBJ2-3	TGTGCCAGCAGCTTAGTAGATTTTAGCGGGAGCACAGATACGCAGTATTTT	CASSLVDFSGSTDTQYF
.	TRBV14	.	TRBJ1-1	TGTGCCAGCAGCCAAGTGGCAGGCTTCATGAACACTGAAGCTTTCTTT	CASSQVAGFMNTEAFF
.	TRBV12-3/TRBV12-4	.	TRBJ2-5	TGTGCCAGCAGTTTAGTGTCGGAGACCCAGTACTTC	CASSLVSETQYF
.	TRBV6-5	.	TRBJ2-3	TGTGCCAGCTTTCAGGGCACAGATACGCAGTATTTT	CASFQGTDTQYF
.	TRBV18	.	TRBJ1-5	TGTGCCAGCTCACCACCAGGGGCTCAGCCCCAGCATTTT	CASSPPGAQPQHF
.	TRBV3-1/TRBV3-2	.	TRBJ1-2	TGTGCCAGCACCCCGGGGGGGGCTCACTATGGCTACACCTTC	CASTPGGAHYGYTF
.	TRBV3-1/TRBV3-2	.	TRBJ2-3	TGTGCCAGCAGCCACGGAGTTTCGAGGGAGCCCACAGATACGCAGTATTTT	CASSHGVSREPTDTQYF
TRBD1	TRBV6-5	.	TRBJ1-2	TGTGCCAGCAGCGAGGGACAGGGGACTTATGGCTACACCTTC	CASSEGQGTYGYTF
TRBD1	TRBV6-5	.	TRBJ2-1	TGTGCCAGCAGTACGGACAGGGACGATGAGCAGTTCTTC	CASSTDRDDEQFF
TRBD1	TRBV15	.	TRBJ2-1	TGTGCCACCAGCAGCAGGGGGCCGAATGAGCAGTTCTTC	CATSSRGPNEQFF
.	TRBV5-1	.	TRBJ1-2	TGCGCCAGCAGGCTGGCCCTGAACTATGGCTACACCTTC	CASRLALNYGYTF
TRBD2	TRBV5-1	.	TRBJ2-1	TGCGCCAGCAGCTTGGGTTCTAGCGGCAATGAGCAGTTCTTC	CASSLGSSGNEQFF
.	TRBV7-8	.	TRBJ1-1	TGTGCCAGCAGCCCTCAGGGGATCACTGAAGCTTTCTTT	CASSPQGITEAFF
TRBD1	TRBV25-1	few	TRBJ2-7	TGTGCCAGCAGTGGGGACAGGTGGCCCTACGAGCAGTACTTC	CASSGDRWPYEQYF
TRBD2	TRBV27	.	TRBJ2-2	TGTGCCAGCAGTTTATCTTCGTACAGGACTAGCGAGGGCGGGGAGCTGTTTTTT	CASSLSSYRTSEGGELFF
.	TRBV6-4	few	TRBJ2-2	TGTGCCAGCAGTAAGGCGGCGGGACCTACTGGGGAGCTGTTTTTT	CASSKAAGPTGELFF
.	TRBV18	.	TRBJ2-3	TGTGCCAGCTCACCACCCGGGTTGGGAGATACGCAGTATTTT	CASSPPGLGDTQYF
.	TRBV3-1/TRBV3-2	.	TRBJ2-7	TGTGCCAGCAGCCCCGGAGAGTTCGTATCCTACGAGCAGTACTTC	CASSPGEFVSYEQYF
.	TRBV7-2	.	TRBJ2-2	TGTGCCAGCTCCCCCGACAGCGCGAACACCGGGGAGCTGTTTTTT	CASSPDSANTGELFF
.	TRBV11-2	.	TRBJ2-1	TGTGCCAGCAGCTTATTGGGGGCCGTCTCCTACAATGAGCAGTTCTTC	CASSLLGAVSYNEQFF
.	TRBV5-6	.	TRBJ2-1	TGTGCCAGCAGCTTGGCCCACAGCCTCTACAATGAGCAGTTCTTC	CASSLAHSLYNEQFF
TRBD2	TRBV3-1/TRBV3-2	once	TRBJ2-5	TGTGCCAGCAGCCAAGGGCTAGCGGGAGGGACCCAGTACTTC	CASSQGLAGGTQYF
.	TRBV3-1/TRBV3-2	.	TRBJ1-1	TGTGCCAGCAGCCAACGAGCGTCTGAAGCTTTCTTT	CASSQRASEAFF